This T cell receptor beta chain was identified during a study of blood T cell repertoires in COVID-19. Study as a whole: The United States, Italy and Spain provided the acute and convalescent COVID-19 samples.

The V end was cut by 7 bases, the J end by 6 bases, with 13 bases between. The CDR3 is made up of 14 amino acids. The V gene's germline CDR1 is MNHEY and CDR2 SVGAGI. The method was immunoSEQ multiplex PCR; TCRdb's version includes in-frame clones alone and lacks a portion of them. This sample has approximately 130,000 clones; roughly four fifths occur once, and the top ten carry 10% to 12%. The chain is built from TRBV6-5 and TRBJ1-6, with D possibly TRBD1 on 5 matching bases. The TCR comes from a human donor in a cohort sampled during active COVID-19. The sequencing input was peripheral blood. Written as DNA, the CDR3 is TGTGCCAGCACCGGGCAGGGAACTAATTCACCCCTCCACTTT. This codes for CASTGQGTNSPLHF.